This record concerns one T cell receptor beta chain sequence. The target antigen is unknown. Researchers ran the PCR with 60 Vbeta and 13 Jbeta primers. Original methodology: Around 10 million of the approximately 80 million unique TCR beta chains counted in a later analysis were shared. Profiling relied on immunoSEQ multiplex PCR, and the TCRdb table lists in-frame clones only, not all of them. That table gives V, J and clone size, and the DNA gave D and trimming. The sample has about 170,000 clones, 80% seen once. The source of the sample is a study of cytomegalovirus exposure and HLA in healthy donors. Study observations and caveats: In an earlier analysis, most TCR beta V segments were productive about 87% or about 30% of the time. Analysis performed later showed TCR beta chains linked to HLA being more clonally expanded than equally common others.

Germline CDR1 SGHTA, CDR2 FQGNSA. V lost 5 bases, J lost 6 bases, and 10 bases stayed unmatched. The CDR3 covers 16 residues. The genes are TRBV7-2 and TRBJ2-3; 11 nucleotides align to TRBD2. The source is a woman aged 50 to 65 in good health and CMV-seropositive. The sample was PBMCs. The CDR3 sequence: CASSRGLAGWGDTQYF. The CDR3 DNA reads TGTGCCAGCAGCCGAGGACTAGCGGGCTGGGGGGATACGCAGTATTTT.